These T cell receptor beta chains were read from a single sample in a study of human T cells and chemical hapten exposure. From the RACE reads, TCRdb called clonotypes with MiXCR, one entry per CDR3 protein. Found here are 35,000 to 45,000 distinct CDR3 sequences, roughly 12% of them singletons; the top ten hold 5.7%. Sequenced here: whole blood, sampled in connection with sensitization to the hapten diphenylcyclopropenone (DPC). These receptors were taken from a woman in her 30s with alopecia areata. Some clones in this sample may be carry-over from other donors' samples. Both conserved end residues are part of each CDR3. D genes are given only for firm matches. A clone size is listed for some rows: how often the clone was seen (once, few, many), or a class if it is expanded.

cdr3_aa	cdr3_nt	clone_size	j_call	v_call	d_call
CASSQSDSGSSGELFF	TGCGCCAGCAGCCAATCCGATAGCGGGAGTTCTGGGGAGCTGTTTTTT	many	TRBJ2-2	TRBV4-1	TRBD2
CASSTARENEQFF	TGTGCCAGCAGCACGGCCAGGGAGAATGAGCAGTTCTTC	NA	TRBJ2-1	TRBV9	NA
CSASPLSMPNEKLFF	TGCAGTGCTAGCCCCCTCTCGATGCCTAATGAAAAACTGTTTTTT	few	TRBJ1-4	TRBV20-1	NA
CSVRGGKKADTQYF	TGCAGTGTTAGGGGCGGGAAGAAGGCAGATACGCAGTATTTT	few	TRBJ2-3	TRBV20-1	NA
CASSLAASTYGYTF	TGTGCCAGCAGTTTAGCGGCAAGCACTTATGGCTACACCTTC	medium-sized	TRBJ1-2	TRBV27	NA
CSVKRGQSEAFF	TGCAGCGTTAAGAGGGGACAGAGTGAAGCTTTCTTT	many	TRBJ1-1	TRBV29-1	TRBD1
CASSYLREIGDGELFF	TGTGCCAGCAGTTACTTGCGGGAGATAGGAGACGGGGAGCTGTTTTTT	NA	TRBJ2-2	TRBV6-5	TRBD2
CASSYAAFSSGANVLTF	TGTGCCAGCAGTTACGCAGCGTTCAGCTCTGGGGCCAACGTCCTGACTTTC	many	TRBJ2-6	TRBV6-2/TRBV6-3	NA
CASSLDRYTDTQYF	TGTGCCAGCAGCCTGGACAGGTACACAGATACGCAGTATTTT	many	TRBJ2-3	TRBV5-4	TRBD1
CSAAGVEGPTEAFF	TGCAGTGCTGCAGGAGTTGAAGGACCCACTGAAGCTTTCTTT	few	TRBJ1-1	TRBV20-1	NA
CSVSNGIAAPQHF	TGCAGCGTCTCAAACGGAATCGCCGCTCCCCAGCATTTT	NA	TRBJ1-5	TRBV29-1	NA
CSVRGPARDEQFF	TGCAGCGTCCGCGGCCCGGCCCGAGATGAGCAGTTCTTC	few	TRBJ2-1	TRBV29-1	NA
CASSPSGGMKTQYF	TGTGCCAGCAGCCCCTCAGGGGGCATGAAGACCCAGTACTTC	few	TRBJ2-5	TRBV7-9	TRBD1
CSVASSSYEQYF	TGCAGCGTTGCGTCCAGCTCCTACGAGCAGTACTTC	NA	TRBJ2-7	TRBV29-1	NA
CASSRTDPYQETQYF	TGTGCCAGCAGCCGAACGGACCCGTACCAAGAGACCCAGTACTTC	few	TRBJ2-5	TRBV7-2	NA
CASSLSPGDEQYF	TGTGCCAGCAGCTTGTCCCCCGGGGACGAGCAGTACTTC	NA	TRBJ2-7	TRBV11-1	NA
CASSFRPGTGANTEAFF	TGTGCCAGCAGCTTTCGTCCCGGGACAGGGGCGAACACTGAAGCTTTCTTT	many	TRBJ1-1	TRBV7-2	TRBD1
CASSPYSGGAKSPLHF	TGTGCCAGCAGTCCGTACTCCGGGGGGGCGAAGTCACCCCTCCACTTT	few	TRBJ1-6	TRBV28	NA
CARTGTNEKLFF	TGTGCCAGGACAGGGACGAATGAAAAACTGTTTTTT	NA	TRBJ1-4	TRBV30	TRBD1
CASSQESFTDTQYF	TGCGCCAGCAGCCAAGAATCGTTCACAGATACGCAGTATTTT	few	TRBJ2-3	TRBV4-3	NA
CASSLTRSANVLTF	TGTGCCAGCAGCTTAACTAGATCGGCCAACGTCCTGACTTTC	NA	TRBJ2-6	TRBV7-2	NA
CASNQAGAPTDTQYF	TGTGCCAGCAACCAAGCGGGGGCCCCCACAGATACGCAGTATTTT	NA	TRBJ2-3	TRBV28	TRBD2
CASTPGPDQPQHF	TGTGCCAGCACCCCAGGTCCCGATCAGCCCCAGCATTTT	NA	TRBJ1-5	TRBV28	NA
CAIIDDRGPYEQYF	TGTGCCATCATCGATGACAGGGGCCCCTACGAGCAGTACTTC	NA	TRBJ2-7	TRBV10-3	TRBD1
CASSLGLEAFF	TGTGCCAGCAGTTTAGGGTTAGAAGCTTTCTTT	NA	TRBJ1-1	TRBV28	NA
CSASPTSASSYEQYF	TGCAGTGCTAGCCCCACTAGCGCCTCCTCCTACGAGCAGTACTTC	many	TRBJ2-7	TRBV20-1	TRBD2
CASSQVGQGDTEAFF	TGTGCCAGCAGCCAAGTCGGACAGGGGGACACTGAAGCTTTCTTT	NA	TRBJ1-1	TRBV14	TRBD1
CASSPTKPNTGELFF	TGTGCCAGCAGCCCCACAAAGCCGAACACCGGGGAGCTGTTTTTT	few	TRBJ2-2	TRBV7-3	NA
CASSVPGPVTDTQYF	TGTGCCAGCAGTGTCCCGGGTCCGGTCACAGATACGCAGTATTTT	once	TRBJ2-3	TRBV28	NA
CASSAPSGRGNEQFF	TGTGCCAGCAGTGCTCCTAGCGGGAGAGGTAATGAGCAGTTCTTC	many	TRBJ2-1	TRBV2	TRBD2
CASSAGLANNEQFF	TGTGCCAGCAGCGCAGGACTAGCGAACAATGAGCAGTTCTTC	NA	TRBJ2-1	TRBV9	TRBD2
CASSNGQGYEQYF	TGTGCCAGCAGCAACGGACAGGGCTACGAGCAGTACTTC	many	TRBJ2-7	TRBV7-8	TRBD1
CSVADYGYTF	TGCAGCGTTGCCGACTATGGCTACACCTTC	few	TRBJ1-2	TRBV29-1	NA
CSVVRQGASEQFF	TGCAGCGTTGTGAGACAGGGGGCCTCGGAGCAGTTCTTC	NA	TRBJ2-1	TRBV29-1	TRBD1
CACLGYGRDNEQFF	TGTGCCTGCCTGGGATACGGGAGGGATAATGAGCAGTTCTTC	NA	TRBJ2-1	TRBV30	TRBD2
CASSMVVRRTDTQYF	TGTGCCAGTAGTATGGTGGTCAGGCGTACAGATACGCAGTATTTT	many	TRBJ2-3	TRBV19	NA
CASSRKVDGRGAESNQPQHF	TGTGCCAGCAGTCGTAAGGTTGACGGTAGGGGAGCGGAAAGCAATCAGCCCCAGCATTTT	few	TRBJ1-5	TRBV27	NA
CASSQDIQGSSYNEQFF	TGTGCCAGCAGCCAAGATATTCAGGGAAGCTCCTACAATGAGCAGTTCTTC	NA	TRBJ2-1	TRBV3-1	NA
CASSKAQLPDTGHEQYF	TGTGCCAGCAGCAAGGCCCAACTTCCTGACACAGGCCACGAGCAGTACTTC	NA	TRBJ2-7	TRBV21-1	NA
CASSYSLIAVDTGELFF	TGTGCCAGCAGTTACTCGTTAATAGCGGTAGACACCGGGGAGCTGTTTTTT	few	TRBJ2-2	TRBV6-2/TRBV6-3	NA
CASSPGPSYEQYF	TGTGCCAGCAGCCCCGGCCCATCCTACGAGCAGTACTTC	few	TRBJ2-7	TRBV6-2/TRBV6-3	NA
CASSLISDNEQFF	TGTGCCAGCAGCTTAATTTCGGACAATGAGCAGTTCTTC	NA	TRBJ2-1	TRBV7-3	NA
CSGKGGGRDYEQYF	TGCAGTGGCAAAGGAGGCGGGAGGGACTACGAGCAGTACTTC	many	TRBJ2-7	TRBV20-1	TRBD2
CASTQQGNTEAFF	TGTGCCAGCACCCAGCAGGGGAACACTGAAGCTTTCTTT	many	TRBJ1-1	TRBV6-6	NA
CSVGTGLTNEQFF	TGCAGCGTTGGGACCGGACTGACCAATGAGCAGTTCTTC	few	TRBJ2-1	TRBV29-1	NA
CASASNRGELEQYF	TGTGCCAGCGCTTCCAATCGGGGAGAACTCGAGCAGTACTTC	few	TRBJ2-7	TRBV6-2/TRBV6-3	NA
CASRGDGIQYF	TGTGCCAGCAGGGGGGACGGCATTCAGTACTTC	NA	TRBJ2-4	TRBV28	NA
CASKYTGSGYEQYF	TGTGCCAGCAAATATACAGGATCCGGCTACGAGCAGTACTTC	few	TRBJ2-7	TRBV28	NA
CATRDTEAFF	TGTGCCACCCGGGACACTGAAGCTTTCTTT	many	TRBJ1-1	TRBV10-3	NA
CASSNPWREGMYNEQFF	TGTGCCAGCAGTAATCCTTGGCGGGAGGGGATGTACAATGAGCAGTTCTTC	few	TRBJ2-1	TRBV12-3/TRBV12-4	TRBD2
CSARVLDRGRETQYF	TGCAGTGCTAGGGTCCTGGACAGGGGCCGAGAGACCCAGTACTTC	few	TRBJ2-5	TRBV20-1	TRBD1
CASSLRETNEKLFF	TGTGCCAGCAGCCTGAGGGAAACTAATGAAAAACTGTTTTTT	NA	TRBJ1-4	TRBV7-8	NA
CSARDRPMIAAYNEQFF	TGCAGTGCTAGAGATCGACCGATGATAGCGGCCTACAATGAGCAGTTCTTC	few	TRBJ2-1	TRBV20-1	NA
CAAALHRTDTQYF	TGTGCGGCAGCCTTGCATCGCACAGATACGCAGTATTTT	NA	TRBJ2-3	TRBV28	NA
CASRPRDRGRLNQPQHF	TGTGCCAGTAGGCCCCGAGACAGGGGGCGTCTCAATCAGCCCCAGCATTTT	few	TRBJ1-5	TRBV19	TRBD1
CASSFGQIGELFF	TGTGCCAGCAGTTTCGGACAGATCGGGGAGCTGTTTTTT	few	TRBJ2-2	TRBV27	NA